This T cell receptor (beta chain) was captured in a study of response to subunit inactivated influenza vaccine. V lost 7 bases and J lost 0, with 9 bases in between. CDR3 size: 13 residues. The germline V gene encodes CDR1 SQVTM and CDR2 ANQGSEA. TCRdb re-called the RT-PCR reads with MiXCR, one entry per CDR3 protein. The sample lists 550,000 to 800,000 distinct CDR3 sequences, approximately 14% occurring once. This clonotype has only a few counts. The clonotype comes from a man between 45 and 60 years old who received an inactivated influenza vaccine. The specimen comprised PBMCs from blood, sampled roughly 12 days after vaccination. V and J are TRBV29-1 and TRBJ2-2; perhaps TRBD1 as D (6 bases). The CDR3 nucleotides are TGCAGCGGCAGACAGGCGAACACCGGGGAGCTGTTTTTT. The encoded protein is CSGRQANTGELFF.